The 21 T cell receptor beta chains listed next were all sequenced from one sample in a study of control samples from healthy donors and cancer patients. Sequencing was performed with immunoSEQ multiplex PCR; in TCRdb, only in-frame clones are kept and a portion is missing. This table holds 80,000 or so clones, less than 95% found once. The sequencing input was blood. Every receptor here comes from a woman in her 40s in good health.

Details on this clone: An end of the junction does not agree with germline; a read error may underlie this. This chain connects TRBV7-7 to TRBJ2-5; D might be TRBD1 (6 bases). Germline CDR1 SSHAT, CDR2 FNYEAQ (reference sequence). The CDR3 runs to 14 residues. The CDR3 nucleotides read TGTGCTAGCAGCCTCTCTACAGGGTGGGAGACCCAGTACTTC. The encoded protein is CASSLSTGWETQYF.

The chain carries TRBV19 and TRBJ1-2; D uncertain. The CDR3 contains 12 residues. Germline V CDR1 and CDR2: LNHDA, SQIVND (reference sequence). The V end lost 6 bases, the J end lost 10 bases, and 15 bases lay between the germline ends. The CDR3 loop is CASRTQREVYTF. As DNA, the CDR3 is TGTGCCAGTAGGACACAGCGTGAGGTCTACACCTTC.

The gene calls are TRBV11-2 and TRBJ2-7, with 7 nucleotides matching TRBD1. The CDR3 loop spans 15 amino acids. Germline trimming cut 4 bases from V and 3 bases from J; bases unmatched to any gene: 9. Germline V CDR1 and CDR2: SGHAT, FQNNGV. The CDR3: CASSSRQGLHYEQYF. CDR3 nucleotide sequence: TGTGCCAGCAGCTCAAGACAGGGCCTCCACTACGAGCAGTACTTC.

The chain uses TRBV2 and TRBJ1-4, with D unclear. Per the germline V gene, CDR1 is SNHLY and CDR2 is FYNNEI. Trimming stripped 8 bases from V and 0 bases from J, with 13 bases between. The CDR3 runs 15 residues. Written as DNA, the CDR3 is TGTGCCAGCTTCTGGTCGGAAGCAACTAATGAAAAACTGTTTTTT. Amino acids: CASFWSEATNEKLFF. The variable domain in full, with the rest retrieved from reference TRBV2 and TRBJ1-4, is EPEVTQTPSHQVTQMGQEVILRCVPISNHLYFYWYRQILGQKVEFLVSFYNNEISEKSEIFDDQFSVERPDGSNFTLKIRSTKLEDSAMYFCASFWSEATNEKLFFGSGTQLSVL.

The genes are TRBV11-2 and TRBJ1-5; maybe TRBD1 (5 bases). V lost 5 bases, J lost 5 bases, and 13 bases lay in between. The CDR3 is made up of 14 amino acids. The germline V gene encodes CDR1 SGHAT and CDR2 FQNNGV. The CDR3 region is CASSHGGIYQPQHF. The CDR3 coding sequence is TGTGCCAGCAGCCATGGGGGGATTTATCAGCCCCAGCATTTT.

The rearrangement uses TRBV7-2 and TRBJ1-6; TRBD1 might be the D (5 bases). Trimming removed 3 bases from V and 10 bases from J, with 10 bases in between. Germline V gene data show CDR1 as SGHTA and CDR2 as FQGNSA. The CDR3 runs 13 residues. The DNA for the CDR3 is TGTGCCAGCAGCTTCAGGGTTGTCTCACCCCTCCACTTT. Translated, it gives CASSFRVVSPLHF.

V usage is TRBV6-5 and J usage is TRBJ1-3; D is undetermined. This CDR3 contains 14 residues. V was cut by 0 bases and J by 0 bases, with 3 bases left in between. Germline assignment: CDR1 MNHEY and CDR2 SVGAGI. The CDR3 loop is CASSYSGSGNTIYF. CDR3 DNA sequence: TGTGCCAGCAGTTACTCGGGCTCTGGAAACACCATATATTTT.

This rearrangement joins TRBV19 to TRBJ2-7; perhaps TRBD1 as D (6 bases). V gave up 5 bases and J gave up 3 bases, with 14 bases separating them. CDR3 length equals 14 residues. In germline, CDR1 is LNHDA, CDR2 SQIVND (reference sequence). The CDR3 protein is CASSASGQHYEQYF. The CDR3 DNA follows: TGTGCCAGTAGTGCCTCCGGACAGCACTACGAGCAGTACTTC.

V gene TRBV7-3 combines with J gene TRBJ2-1, with D maybe TRBD1 (5 bases). The ends were cut back, 2 bases at V and 8 bases at J, with 7 bases in the middle. Germline CDR1 SGHTA, CDR2 FQGTGA. The CDR3 contains 12 residues. The CDR3 protein is CASSLQGYEQFF. CDR3 nucleotides: TGTGCCAGCAGCTTACAGGGCTATGAGCAGTTCTTC.

V usage is TRBV7-8 and J usage is TRBJ2-1; possibly TRBD2 for D (5 bases). The ends were cut back, 6 bases at V and 3 bases at J, with 21 bases in the middle. In germline, CDR1 is SGHVS, CDR2 FQNEAQ. The CDR3 extends over 17 amino acids. The CDR3 DNA is TGTGCCAGCAGTTACGGTGGTCGGGAACGTTACTACAATGAGCAGTTCTTC. It translates to CASSYGGRERYYNEQFF.

This chain joins TRBV7-3 and TRBJ1-3; D not resolved. The CDR3 sequence is 15 residues long. V was pared by 5 bases and J by 0 bases, with 11 bases between. The germline V gene encodes CDR1 SGHTA and CDR2 FQGTGA. The CDR3 DNA follows: TGTGCCAGCAGCAGCAGCCAATACTCTGGAAACACCATATATTTT. Translating it yields CASSSSQYSGNTIYF. The full variable domain, completed using reference TRBV7-3 and TRBJ1-3, is GAGVSQTPSNKVTEKGKYVELRCDPISGHTALYWYRQSLGQGPEFLIYFQGTGAADDSGLPNDRFFAVRPEGSVSTLKIQRTERGDSAVYLCASSSSQYSGNTIYFGEGSWLTVV.

The chain joins TRBV7-2 to TRBJ1-5, with 8 bases fitting TRBD1. The CDR3 runs to 14 residues. CDR1 and CDR2 (germline): SGHTA, FQGNSA. Trimming took 3 bases from V and 4 from J; bases not matched to a gene: 2. The CDR3 reads CASSFGQGNQPQHF. The DNA for the CDR3 is TGTGCCAGCAGCTTTGGACAGGGTAATCAGCCCCAGCATTTT.

The V and J genes are TRBV6-5 and TRBJ2-1; unclear D gene. V was cut by 6 bases and J by 7 bases, with 7 bases left in between. The CDR3 runs to 11 residues. Germline V gene lookup returns CDR1 MNHEY and CDR2 SVGAGI. The CDR3 loop is CASRIRNEQFF. The CDR3 nucleotides are TGTGCCAGCAGGATTAGGAATGAGCAGTTCTTC.

The chain has TRBV6-2 or TRBV6-3 and TRBJ2-2, with D perhaps TRBD1 (5 bases). The germline V gene encodes CDR1 MNHEY and CDR2 SVGEGT. Trimming left V 2 bases short and J 5 bases short, with 6 bases between. This CDR3 has 13 amino acids. CDR3: CASSYRGTGELFF. CDR3 sequence (DNA): TGTGCCAGCAGTTACAGGGGAACCGGGGAGCTGTTTTTT.

This sequence joins TRBV4-3 and TRBJ1-2, with D hard to call. Germline values: CDR1 LGHNA, CDR2 YSLEER. The V end was cut by 2 bases, the J end by 5 bases, with 27 bases between. The length of the CDR3 is 19 residues. The CDR3 loop is CASSQSAIPRALRGYGYTF. DNA for the CDR3: TGCGCCAGCAGCCAATCAGCAATCCCTAGGGCCTTACGGGGTTATGGCTACACCTTC.

Only a few counts were recorded for this clone. The J gene is TRBJ1-3, the V gene TRBV5-1; maybe TRBD1 (5 bases). V lost 4 bases and J lost 0, with 26 bases in between. CDR3 length: 20 residues. The V gene's germline CDR1 is SGHRS and CDR2 YFSETQ. CDR3 residues: CASSQRRRDGPLYSGNTIYF. In DNA form, the CDR3 reads TGCGCCAGCAGCCAACGCCGGCGGGACGGACCCCTTTACTCTGGAAACACCATATATTTT.

The J gene is TRBJ2-7, the V gene TRBV7-9, with TRBD1 as a possible D gene (5 bases). Deletions cut 3 bases from V and 7 bases from J, with 10 bases between. The CDR3 runs 12 residues. Germline values: CDR1 SEHNR, CDR2 FQNEAQ (reference sequence). The CDR3 sequence: CASSFQGGEQYF. CDR3 bases: TGTGCCAGCAGCTTTCAGGGTGGGGAGCAGTACTTC.

The chain couples TRBV3-1 (or the pseudogene TRBV3-2) to TRBJ1-2; D perhaps matches TRBD1 (5 bases). Per germline, CDR1 LGHDT and CDR2 YNNKEL (reference sequence). Trimming cost V 4 bases and J 3 bases, with 9 bases left between them. The CDR3 extends over 13 amino acids. The CDR3 spells CASSLKGHYGYTF. The CDR3 DNA sequence: TGTGCCAGCAGCCTCAAGGGACACTATGGCTACACCTTC.

The V and J genes are TRBV15 and TRBJ2-1; D is unresolved. Germline CDR1 LNHNV, CDR2 YYDKDF (reference sequence). The CDR3 length is 14 residues. Trimming stripped 0 bases from V and 5 bases from J, with 8 bases between. This CDR3 is CATSRDRLDNEQFF. For the CDR3, the DNA is TGTGCCACCAGCAGAGATCGGCTGGACAATGAGCAGTTCTTC.

The sample holds one count of this clone. The chain is built from TRBV28 and TRBJ2-3, with D unclear. The CDR3 contains 13 residues. CDR1 and CDR2 from the germline V gene are MDHEN and SYDVKM. V lost 4 bases, J lost 2 bases, and 7 bases lay in between. The CDR3 sequence: CASSSPTTDTQYF. The DNA of the CDR3 is TGTGCCAGCAGTTCCCCTACCACAGATACGCAGTATTTT.

In this sample, this clone turned up a few times. The chain is built from TRBV7-9 and TRBJ1-1; perhaps TRBD1 as D (6 bases). The CDR3 has 16 residues. Germline CDR1 is SEHNR and CDR2 is FQNEAQ (reference sequence). V was cut by 7 bases and J by 6 bases, with 24 bases left in between. The CDR3 sequence: CASTSGVGVTRAEAFF. The DNA for the CDR3 is TGTGCCAGCACCTCAGGGGTTGGGGTCACTCGCGCTGAAGCTTTCTTT. The complete variable domain, with remaining parts taken from reference TRBV7-9 and TRBJ1-1, reads DTGVSQNPRHKITKRGQNVTFRCDPISEHNRLYWYRQTLGQGPEFLTYFQNEAQLEKSRLLSDRFSAERPKGSFSTLEIQRTEQGDSAMYLCASTSGVGVTRAEAFFGQGTRLTVV.